This T cell receptor beta chain was profiled in a study of shared clonotypes between healthy human individuals. Whole-study results and caveats: Sorted-subset sequencing was shown by rarefaction to be incomplete despite large depth.

For this clone: Its cognate antigen is unknown.

V lost 0 bases and J lost 7, with 9 bases in between. The CDR3 sequence is 14 residues long. In germline, CDR1 is MGHRA, CDR2 YSYEKL. Only CD45RO-negative cells positively selected for CCR7 counted as naive CD8 cells, so terminally differentiated effector memory CD45RA+ cells were excluded. Sorted-subset replicate PCRs used 200 ng of genomic DNA. This amount corresponded to about 30,000 T cell genomes. Produced via immunoSEQ multiplex PCR; TCRdb's table is partial and in-frame only. The repertoire includes about 2 million clones, about 95% of them detected once, and 0.85% to 1.2% sits in the top ten.

This receptor was taken from a man between 18 and 35 years old in good health. This rearrangement joins TRBV4-1 to TRBJ2-2; D ambiguous. What was sequenced was naive CD8+ T cells sorted from blood. CDR3 DNA: TGCGCCAGCAGCCAAGAGGGCCGGATCGGGGAGCTGTTTTTT. It translates to CASSQEGRIGELFF.